One sample yielded the 15 T cell receptor beta chains listed below, sequenced in a study of blood T cell repertoires in COVID-19. TCRdb's copy holds only in-frame clones and misses some; the assay was immunoSEQ multiplex PCR. The table has around 89,000 clones, more than 70% seen once. The sequencing input was peripheral blood. The origin of the receptors is a man between 60 and 75 years old with acute or convalescent COVID-19.

This chain joins TRBV29-1 and TRBJ2-5; TRBD1 is a possible D gene (6 bases). Germline V lookup: CDR1 SQVTM, CDR2 ANQGSEA. V lost 0 bases and J lost 3, with 11 bases in between. The CDR3 loop spans 14 amino acids. Here the CDR3 reads CSVEDWTEEETQYF. In nucleotides, the CDR3 is TGCAGCGTTGAAGACTGGACAGAAGAAGAGACCCAGTACTTC.

The V and J genes are TRBV10-3 and TRBJ1-6, with D perhaps matching TRBD1 (5 bases). V was shortened by 0 bases and J by 5 bases, with 8 bases between the two germline ends. Germline lookup yields CDR1 ENHRY and CDR2 SYGVKD. This CDR3 comprises 15 residues. In DNA form, the CDR3 reads TGTGCCATCAGTGAGTCGACAGTTAATAATTCACCCCTCCACTTT. Protein sequence: CAISESTVNNSPLHF.

V and J are TRBV12-5 and TRBJ1-1; 7 bases agree with TRBD1. V was clipped by 2 bases and J by 4 bases; unmatched bases: 10. Germline-derived CDR1 and CDR2 are LGHNT and FRNRAP. The CDR3 runs to 16 residues. The CDR3 loop reads CASGLPPRQGLTEAFF. As DNA, the CDR3 is TGTGCTAGTGGTTTGCCTCCTCGACAGGGCCTCACTGAAGCTTTCTTT.

CDR3 in DNA: TGTGCCACCAGTGATTGGACTAGCGGGGGGGGGAATGAGCAGTTCTTC. This gives the protein CATSDWTSGGGNEQFF. The rearrangement uses TRBV24-1 and TRBJ2-1, with 15 bases that match TRBD2. The V and J ends lost 2 bases and 7 bases, in that order; junction bases with no gene match: 2. There are 16 residues in the CDR3. CDR1 is KGHDR, CDR2 SFDVKD, per germline.

The V gene is TRBV7-9, the J gene TRBJ2-5; no definite D call. Germline V CDR1 and CDR2: SEHNR, FQNEAQ (reference sequence). V was shortened by 3 bases and J by 2 bases, with 19 bases between the two germline ends. CDR3 length equals 17 residues. CDR3 in DNA: TGTGCCAGCAGCTTTGTCGTTTCCCGTGCTATACAAGAGACCCAGTACTTC. Encoded protein: CASSFVVSRAIQETQYF. Full variable domain (remainder filled in from reference TRBV7-9 and TRBJ2-5): DTGVSQNPRHKITKRGQNVTFRCDPISEHNRLYWYRQTLGQGPEFLTYFQNEAQLEKSRLLSDRFSAERPKGSFSTLEIQRTEQGDSAMYLCASSFVVSRAIQETQYFGPGTRLLVL.

This chain links TRBV20-1 with TRBJ2-5; tentative D call: TRBD2 (5 bases). Trimming removed 3 bases from V and 1 base from J, with 15 bases in between. The germline V gene has CDR1 DFQATT and CDR2 SNEGSKA (reference sequence). CDR3 length: 15 residues. The CDR3 region is CSASGSRGLQETQYF. Here the CDR3 DNA reads TGCAGTGCTAGTGGCTCACGGGGTCTCCAAGAGACCCAGTACTTC.

The chain links TRBV5-1 to TRBJ1-1, with 7 bases lining up with TRBD1. Trimming removed 6 bases from V and 4 bases from J; junction bases left unmatched: 12. Per the germline V gene, CDR1 is SGHRS and CDR2 is YFSETQ. The CDR3 runs 15 residues. The CDR3 reads CASKLQGTMGTEAFF. The CDR3 nucleotides are TGCGCCAGCAAACTACAGGGGACGATGGGCACTGAAGCTTTCTTT.

V usage is TRBV9 and J usage is TRBJ1-6; the D gene is possibly TRBD1 (6 bases). V lost 3 bases and J lost 6, with 16 bases in between. Germline V gene lookup returns CDR1 SGDLS and CDR2 YYNGEE. This CDR3 contains 16 residues. The CDR3 DNA reads as TGTGCCAGCAGCGGGCAGGACAGAGACCTTAATTCACCCCTCCACTTT. Protein sequence: CASSGQDRDLNSPLHF.

The chain has TRBV13 and TRBJ2-1; 9 bases fit TRBD2. Per the germline V gene, CDR1 is PRHDT and CDR2 is FYEKMQ (reference sequence). The length of the CDR3 is 15 residues. V dropped 2 bases and J dropped 8; count of bases not matched to a gene: 7. The CDR3 reads CASSLYLAGPHEQFF. The DNA for the CDR3 is TGTGCCAGCAGCTTATATCTAGCGGGACCCCATGAGCAGTTCTTC. The whole variable domain, filled in from reference TRBV13 and TRBJ2-1, reads AAGVIQSPRHLIKEKRETATLKCYPIPRHDTVYWYQQGPGQDPQFLISFYEKMQSDKGSIPDRFSAQQFSDYHSELNMSSLELGDSALYFCASSLYLAGPHEQFFGPGTRLTVL.

The rearrangement links TRBV9 to TRBJ2-2; TRBD1 aligns across 10 bases. From germline, CDR1 is SGDLS and CDR2 YYNGEE. Trimming removed 1 base from V and 2 bases from J; junction bases left unmatched: 2. The CDR3 loop spans 16 amino acids. CDR3 coding DNA: TGTGCCAGCAGCGTACGACAGGGGGCAAACACCGGGGAGCTGTTTTTT. Its protein product is CASSVRQGANTGELFF.

This clone has a handful of counts. The CDR3 loop reads CASSYSSTGGGSPLHF. The CDR3, as DNA: TGTGCCAGCAGTTACTCGAGTACAGGGGGGGGTTCACCCCTCCACTTT. The genes are TRBV6-5 and TRBJ1-6, with 8 bases that match TRBD1. This CDR3 has 16 residues. CDR1 and CDR2 (germline): MNHEY, SVGAGI. With V trimmed by 0 bases and J by 9 bases, 7 bases remained unmatched.

V and J are TRBV10-2 and TRBJ2-1; tentatively, D is TRBD2 (5 bases). CDR3 length: 14 amino acids. Trimming removed 7 bases at V and 7 bases at J, with 17 bases between. The germline gives CDR1 WSHSY, CDR2 SAAADI. CDR3: CASTQTGFGNEQFF. In DNA, the CDR3 is TGCGCCAGCACCCAAACGGGGTTTGGGAATGAGCAGTTCTTC.

The V and J genes are TRBV19 and TRBJ2-1; 12 nucleotides align to TRBD1. V shed 6 bases and J 4 bases; nucleotides not matched to a gene: 4. The germline gives CDR1 LNHDA, CDR2 SQIVND (reference sequence). The CDR3 extends over 15 amino acids. The CDR3 reads CASRRDRGPYNEQFF. The CDR3 DNA is TGTGCCAGTAGGAGGGACAGGGGGCCTTACAATGAGCAGTTCTTC.

As DNA, the CDR3 is TGTGCCAGCAGCGTAGGCGGGAACATTTACAATGAGCAGTTCTTC. It specifies CASSVGGNIYNEQFF. V and J are TRBV9 and TRBJ2-1; weak D call: TRBD2 (6 bases). CDR1 and CDR2 (germline): SGDLS, YYNGEE. The CDR3 has 15 amino acids. Trimming removed 0 bases from V and 4 bases from J, with 11 bases in between.

The chain couples TRBV7-9 to TRBJ2-3; 7 bases match TRBD2. This CDR3 is 16 amino acids long. The germline V gene has CDR1 SEHNR and CDR2 FQNEAQ (reference sequence). V trimming: 5 bases; J trimming: 0 bases; junction bases outside the gene matches: 8. CDR3 residues: CASSPRLAASTDTQYF. CDR3 nucleotide sequence: TGTGCCAGCAGCCCAAGACTAGCAGCTAGCACAGATACGCAGTATTTT.